This T cell receptor (beta chain) was retrieved from a study of shared clonotypes between healthy human individuals. Findings of the study overall: Generally, naive subsets came out with larger estimated richness than memory subsets.

The data were produced by immunoSEQ multiplex PCR, yet TCRdb's version contains in-frame clones alone and is incomplete. The data contain over 2,000,000 clones, about 93% of them seen just once; the ten biggest clones take up approximately 1.6%. In the naive CD8 group, cells lacked CD45RO and were positively selected for CCR7, so terminally differentiated effector memory CD45RA+ cells were left out. Turning to this clone: Its antigen is still unknown.

The CDR3 covers 18 residues. The chain combines TRBV21-1 with TRBJ2-1. TRBV21-1 is a pseudogene. The TCR sequence derives from a young man in good health. Some clones in this sample may be carry-over from other donors' samples. Sequenced input: naive CD8+ T cells from PBMCs. DNA for the CDR3: TGTGCCAGCAGCAAAACCCTTCTGGGGTGGGTCTGCTACAATGAGCAGTTCTTC. Its protein product is CASSKTLLGWVCYNEQFF.